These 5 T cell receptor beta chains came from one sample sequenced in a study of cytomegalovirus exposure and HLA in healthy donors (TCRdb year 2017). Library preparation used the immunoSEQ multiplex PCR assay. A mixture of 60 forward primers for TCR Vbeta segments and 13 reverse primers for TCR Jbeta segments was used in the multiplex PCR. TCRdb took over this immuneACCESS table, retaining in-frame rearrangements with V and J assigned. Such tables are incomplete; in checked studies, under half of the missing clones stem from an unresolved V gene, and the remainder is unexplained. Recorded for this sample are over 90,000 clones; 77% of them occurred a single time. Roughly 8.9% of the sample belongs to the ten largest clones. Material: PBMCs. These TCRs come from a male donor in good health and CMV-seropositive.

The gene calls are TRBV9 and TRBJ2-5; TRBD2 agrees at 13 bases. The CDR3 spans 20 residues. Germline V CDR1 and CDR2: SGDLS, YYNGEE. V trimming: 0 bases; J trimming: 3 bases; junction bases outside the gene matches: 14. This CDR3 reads CASSVGGGGSTSGREETQYF. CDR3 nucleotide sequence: TGTGCCAGCAGCGTAGGCGGGGGGGGCAGTACTAGCGGGAGGGAAGAGACCCAGTACTTC.

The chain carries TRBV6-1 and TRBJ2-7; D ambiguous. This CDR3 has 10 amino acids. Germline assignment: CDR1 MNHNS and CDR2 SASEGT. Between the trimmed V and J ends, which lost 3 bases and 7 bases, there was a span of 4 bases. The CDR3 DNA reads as TGTGCCAGCAGTGAGAGGGAGCAGTACTTC. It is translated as CASSEREQYF.

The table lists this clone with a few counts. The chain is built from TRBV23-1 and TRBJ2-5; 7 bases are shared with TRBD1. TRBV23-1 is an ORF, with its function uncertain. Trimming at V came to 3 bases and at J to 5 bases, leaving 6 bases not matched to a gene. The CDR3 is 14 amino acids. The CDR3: CASSQTGIGETQYF. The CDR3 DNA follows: TGCGCCAGCAGTCAGACAGGGATCGGCGAGACCCAGTACTTC.

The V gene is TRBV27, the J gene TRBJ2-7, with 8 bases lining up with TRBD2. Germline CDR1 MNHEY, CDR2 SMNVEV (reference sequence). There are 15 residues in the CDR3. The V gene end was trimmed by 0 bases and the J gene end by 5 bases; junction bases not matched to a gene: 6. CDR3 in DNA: TGTGCCAGCAGTTTATCCCCCCTAGCGGGTCACGAGCAGTACTTC. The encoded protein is CASSLSPLAGHEQYF.

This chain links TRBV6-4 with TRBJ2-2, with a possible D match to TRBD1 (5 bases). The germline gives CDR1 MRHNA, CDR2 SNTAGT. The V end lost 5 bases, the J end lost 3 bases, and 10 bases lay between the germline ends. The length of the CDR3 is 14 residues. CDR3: CASSPGLYTGELFF. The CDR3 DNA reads TGTGCCAGCAGTCCAGGGTTATACACCGGGGAGCTGTTTTTT.